This record covers a single T cell receptor beta chain. This CDR3 has 14 amino acids. Germline V lookup: CDR1 SGDLS, CDR2 YYNGEE. V was clipped by 4 bases and J by 6 bases; unmatched bases: 8. This specimen comes from a study of blood T cell repertoires in COVID-19. Per the original data handling: Amplifying reference gene primers gave estimates of nucleated cell counts. TCRdb's copy holds only in-frame clones and misses some; the assay was immunoSEQ multiplex PCR. The V and J calls and the clone size are those of that table, but D and trimming were determined from the DNA. The top ten clones hold approximately 9.6% of a sample with hundreds of thousands of clones, about four fifths of them seen once.

The sample taken for sequencing was peripheral blood. The TCR comes from a woman older than 75 with acute or convalescent COVID-19. The V gene is TRBV9, the J gene TRBJ2-3; the match to TRBD1 covers 7 bases. CDR3 loop: CASSTYDRDDTQYF. For the CDR3, the DNA is TGTGCCAGCAGCACCTACGACAGGGATGATACGCAGTATTTT.